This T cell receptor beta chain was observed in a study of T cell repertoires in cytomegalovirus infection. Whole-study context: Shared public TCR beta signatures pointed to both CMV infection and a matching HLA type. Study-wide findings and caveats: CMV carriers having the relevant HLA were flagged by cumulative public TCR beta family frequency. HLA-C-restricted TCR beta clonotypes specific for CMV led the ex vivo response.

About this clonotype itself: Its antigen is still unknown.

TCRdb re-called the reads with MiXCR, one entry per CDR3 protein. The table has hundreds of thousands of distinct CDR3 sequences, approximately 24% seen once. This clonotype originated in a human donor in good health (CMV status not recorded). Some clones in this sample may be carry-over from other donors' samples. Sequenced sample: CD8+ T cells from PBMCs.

Here the CDR3 reads CASKGDGYTF. The DNA of the CDR3 is TGCGCCAGCAAGGGGGATGGCTACACCTTC. The rearrangement links TRBV10-2 to TRBJ1-2; maybe TRBD1 (6 bases). This CDR3 contains 10 residues. CDR1 and CDR2 from the germline V gene are WSHSY and SAAADI. The V end lost 7 bases, the J end lost 6 bases, and 6 bases lay between the germline ends.